What follows are 25 T cell receptor beta chains derived from one specimen sequenced in a study of blood T cell repertoires in COVID-19. The protocol was immunoSEQ multiplex PCR, while the TCRdb copy is restricted to in-frame clones and leaves out a portion. Of hundreds of thousands of clones in the sample, about nine tenths were seen once. Sequenced: peripheral blood. The receptor source for this set is a woman aged 25 to 45 with COVID-19, enrolled during active disease.

This clone showed up just once. This chain joins TRBV29-1 and TRBJ2-3; D unclear. CDR3 length: 13 amino acids. Trimming took 7 bases from V and 0 from J, leaving 11 bases between them. From germline, CDR1 is SQVTM and CDR2 ANQGSEA. As DNA, the CDR3 is TGCAGCGGCCGAACAGCTAGCACAGATACGCAGTATTTT. It encodes CSGRTASTDTQYF.

V is TRBV19 and J is TRBJ2-1; D remains unclear. CDR3 length equals 13 residues. Trimming removed 7 bases from V and 5 bases from J, with 12 bases in between. The germline V gene has CDR1 LNHDA and CDR2 SQIVND (reference sequence). CDR3 residues: CASTPQFNNEQFF. The DNA for the CDR3 is TGTGCCAGTACGCCACAGTTTAACAATGAGCAGTTCTTC.

V and J are TRBV7-2 and TRBJ2-2; D perhaps matches TRBD1 (6 bases). The CDR3 is made up of 14 amino acids. From germline, CDR1 is SGHTA and CDR2 FQGNSA. V was shortened by 2 bases and J by 7 bases, with 11 bases between the two germline ends. The CDR3 region is CASSLSGTSGELFF. The CDR3 DNA follows: TGTGCCAGCAGCTTATCCGGGACAAGCGGGGAGCTGTTTTTT.

The rearrangement links TRBV19 to TRBJ2-1; a possible D gene is TRBD1 (6 bases). CDR1 is LNHDA and CDR2 is SQIVND in the germline V gene (reference sequence). The CDR3 totals 13 residues. V gave up 6 bases and J gave up 8 bases, with 14 bases separating them. The CDR3 DNA reads as TGTGCCAGTAGACGTCTAGGGGGTGATGAGCAGTTCTTC. Its translation is CASRRLGGDEQFF.

For this clone: Compared with germline, one end of the junction differs, possibly owing to a read error. The genes are TRBV5-4 and TRBJ1-2, with 10 bases that match TRBD1. Germline values: CDR1 SGHNT, CDR2 YYREEE (reference sequence). This CDR3 is built from 14 residues. The CDR3 DNA sequence: TGTGCCAGCAGTTTGGCCGGGACAGGGGTTGGCTACACCTTC. It codes for CASSLAGTGVGYTF.

The chain has TRBV6-5 and TRBJ2-2; 8 nucleotides align to TRBD1. The germline CDR1 and CDR2 sequences are MNHEY and SVGAGI. The CDR3 extends over 16 amino acids. V trimming: 0 bases; J trimming: 4 bases; junction bases outside the gene matches: 4. The CDR3 bases are TGTGCCAGCAGTTACTCCCCGGACAGGGCCACCGGGGAGCTGTTTTTT. This encodes CASSYSPDRATGELFF.

The rearrangement joins TRBV11-3 to TRBJ1-1; D unclear. The length of the CDR3 is 14 residues. Germline V lookup: CDR1 SGHNT, CDR2 YENEEA. V gave up 3 bases and J gave up 1 base, with 9 bases separating them. As DNA, the CDR3 is TGTGCCAGCAGCTTGGGTAGACAGAACACTGAAGCTTTCTTT. Protein: CASSLGRQNTEAFF. The entire variable domain, with the rest obtained from reference TRBV11-3 and TRBJ1-1, is as follows: EAGVVQSPRYKIIEKKQPVAFWCNPISGHNTLYWYLQNLGQGPELLIRYENEEAVDDSQLPKDRFSAERLKGVDSTLKIQPAELGDSAVYLCASSLGRQNTEAFFGQGTRLTVV.

The chain is built from TRBV6-1 and TRBJ2-3, with 10 bases fitting TRBD1. J lost 2 bases, V lost 0 bases, and 5 bases had no gene match. The CDR3 has 17 residues. Germline-derived CDR1 and CDR2 are MNHNS and SASEGT. The CDR3 protein is CASSEATGGEVTDTQYF. The CDR3 DNA is TGTGCCAGCAGTGAAGCGACAGGGGGCGAAGTCACAGATACGCAGTATTTT.

This clone was counted a few times. The CDR3 DNA sequence: TGTGCCAGCAGTTCCCGACAGAAAACCTTACAAGAGACCCAGTACTTC. Amino acids: CASSSRQKTLQETQYF. The V gene is TRBV27, the J gene TRBJ2-5; D might be TRBD1 (5 bases). This CDR3 region has 16 residues. The germline V gene has CDR1 MNHEY and CDR2 SMNVEV (reference sequence). V lost 4 bases and J lost 2, with 17 bases in between.

V gene TRBV7-9 combines with J gene TRBJ2-2, with a possible D match to TRBD2 (5 bases). This CDR3 has 14 amino acids. The V end lost 5 bases, the J end lost 7 bases, and 14 bases lay between the germline ends. Germline loops: CDR1 SEHNR, CDR2 FQNEAQ (reference sequence). CDR3 DNA: TGTGCCAGCAGCCTGAGGTCGGGGAACGGGGAGCTGTTTTTT. Translating it yields CASSLRSGNGELFF.

This chain joins TRBV7-9 and TRBJ1-4; D uncertain. Germline CDR1 SEHNR, CDR2 FQNEAQ (reference sequence). The CDR3 contains 15 residues. Trimming shortened V by 5 bases and J by 8 bases, and 18 bases separated the two germline ends. The CDR3 bases are TGTGCCAGCAGCCAAAGCCGAGAACCGAAAGAAAAACTGTTTTTT. This translates into CASSQSREPKEKLFF.

The rearrangement joins TRBV5-6 to TRBJ1-2; TRBD1 matches at 9 bases. Germline-derived CDR1 and CDR2 are SGHDT and YYEEEE. This CDR3 is 16 amino acids long. The ends lost 6 bases at V and 3 bases at J; junction bases unmatched: 12. The CDR3 sequence is CASTLPRQGEDYGYTF. For the CDR3, the DNA is TGTGCCAGCACCCTACCCCGACAGGGGGAAGACTATGGCTACACCTTC.

For the CDR3, the DNA is TGTGCCACCAGTGAGGAGACTAGCGGGAGGGAGTCCTACAATGAGCAGTTCTTC. It codes for CATSEETSGRESYNEQFF. The V gene is TRBV24-1, the J gene TRBJ2-1; 14 nucleotides match TRBD2. In germline, CDR1 is KGHDR, CDR2 SFDVKD. The ends lost 4 bases at V and 1 base at J; junction bases unmatched: 5. The CDR3 spans 18 residues.

The rearrangement joins TRBV28 to TRBJ2-3, with D possibly matching TRBD2 (6 bases). Per the germline V gene, CDR1 is MDHEN and CDR2 is SYDVKM. The CDR3 consists of 15 residues. V was shortened by 5 bases and J by 2 bases, with 14 bases between the two germline ends. This CDR3 reads CASSLPRGITDTQYF. Written as DNA, the CDR3 is TGTGCCAGCAGTCTTCCGCGGGGCATCACAGATACGCAGTATTTT. The full variable domain, in which reference TRBV28 and TRBJ2-3 provide the parts outside the CDR3, is DVKVTQSSRYLVKRTGEKVFLECVQDMDHENMFWYRQDPGLGLRLIYFSYDVKMKEKGDIPEGYSVSREKKERFSLILESASTNQTSMYLCASSLPRGITDTQYFGPGTRLTVL.

The chain joins TRBV19 to TRBJ1-2, with 8 bases fitting TRBD1. Germline V lookup: CDR1 LNHDA, CDR2 SQIVND (reference sequence). The CDR3 spans 13 residues. V was clipped by 5 bases and J by 5 bases; unmatched bases: 4. The CDR3 DNA is TGTGCCAGTAGTGCCGGACAGGGATATGGCTACACCTTC. Translated: CASSAGQGYGYTF. Full variable domain (missing parts from reference TRBV19 and TRBJ1-2): DGGITQSPKYLFRKEGQNVTLSCEQNLNHDAMYWYRQDPGQGLRLIYYSQIVNDFQKGDIAEGYSVSREKKESFPLTVTSAQKNPTAFYLCASSAGQGYGYTFGSGTRLTVV.

The chain has TRBV19 and TRBJ1-1; perhaps TRBD1 as D (5 bases). Deletions cut 5 bases from V and 1 base from J, with 14 bases between. The CDR3 has 15 residues. In germline, CDR1 is LNHDA, CDR2 SQIVND (reference sequence). This CDR3 is CASSPHKGRNTEAFF. The DNA of the CDR3 is TGTGCCAGTAGTCCCCATAAGGGGCGGAACACTGAAGCTTTCTTT.

This clone occurred once. The rearrangement joins TRBV6-5 to TRBJ1-1, with a weak D call TRBD1 (6 bases). Germline lookup yields CDR1 MNHEY and CDR2 SVGAGI. Trimming removed 5 bases from V and 5 bases from J, with 12 bases in between. The CDR3 contains 13 residues. The CDR3 here is CASSPWGQTEAFF. Written as DNA, the CDR3 is TGTGCCAGCAGTCCTTGGGGACAAACTGAAGCTTTCTTT.

About this clone: Other nucleotide sequences from this sample produce the same CDR3. This chain connects TRBV6-5 to TRBJ1-6; D is uncertain. Germline V CDR1 and CDR2: MNHEY, SVGAGI. This CDR3 region has 13 residues. Trimming shortened V by 6 bases and J by 1 base, and 4 bases separated the two germline ends. The CDR3 protein is CASRRSYNSPLHF. DNA for the CDR3: TGTGCCAGCAGGAGATCCTATAATTCACCCCTCCACTTT.

The gene calls are TRBV18 and TRBJ2-7, with TRBD2 matching over 7 bases. The CDR3 runs 14 residues. V trimming: 6 bases; J trimming: 2 bases; junction bases outside the gene matches: 7. Looked up from germline, CDR1 is KGHSH and CDR2 is LQKENI. The CDR3 DNA reads TGTGCCAGCTCCTCCCGCGGGAGCACCTACGAGCAGTACTTC. It specifies CASSSRGSTYEQYF.

This clone was recorded many times. The chain carries TRBV5-1 and TRBJ1-1; D remains ambiguous. The CDR3 is 14 residues long. V was pared by 4 bases and J by 4 bases, with 14 bases between. The germline V gene encodes CDR1 SGHRS and CDR2 YFSETQ. The CDR3 protein is CASSRIGRSTEAFF. The CDR3 DNA reads as TGCGCCAGCAGCCGTATCGGAAGGAGCACTGAAGCTTTCTTT.

V usage is TRBV5-1 and J usage is TRBJ1-1, with 10 nucleotides matching TRBD1. The CDR3 has 16 residues. Per the germline V gene, CDR1 is SGHRS and CDR2 is YFSETQ. V was clipped by 0 bases and J by 4 bases; unmatched bases: 6. The CDR3 sequence: CASSLARTGGATEAFF. CDR3 bases: TGCGCCAGCAGCTTGGCCAGGACAGGGGGGGCCACTGAAGCTTTCTTT.

The rearrangement uses TRBV7-2 and TRBJ1-3; 8 bases align to TRBD1. The J segment lost 4 bases and the V segment lost 7 bases, leaving 6 bases of the junction unmatched. Germline CDR1 reads SGHTA; CDR2 reads FQGNSA. This CDR3 has 14 residues. The CDR3 here is CASTLTGVGNTIYF. CDR3 DNA: TGTGCCAGCACCTTGACAGGGGTAGGAAACACCATATATTTT.

V usage is TRBV18 and J usage is TRBJ1-1; possible D gene TRBD1, 6 bases. Germline CDR1 KGHSH, CDR2 LQKENI. V lost 5 bases and J 6 bases, leaving 13 bases between the germline ends. This CDR3 comprises 13 residues. The CDR3 sequence is CASSSTGIPEAFF. The CDR3 DNA reads as TGTGCCAGCTCATCAACAGGGATCCCTGAAGCTTTCTTT.

This chain joins TRBV2 and TRBJ2-1; TRBD2 matches at 8 bases. The CDR3 spans 17 residues. The J segment lost 3 bases and the V segment lost 6 bases, leaving 13 bases of the junction unmatched. Germline-derived CDR1 and CDR2 are SNHLY and FYNNEI. For the CDR3, the DNA is TGTGCCAGCAGCCAGACTAGCGCCGAGTCGTTCTACAATGAGCAGTTCTTC. The encoded protein is CASSQTSAESFYNEQFF.

The DNA for the CDR3 is TGTGCCAGCACTCCCCAGGGACTGGAGGGGCAGTACTTC. Translation gives CASTPQGLEGQYF. The rearrangement joins TRBV7-8 to TRBJ2-7; D perhaps matches TRBD2 (6 bases). The CDR3 is made up of 13 amino acids. Trimming removed 7 bases at V and 9 bases at J, with 19 bases between. Germline-derived CDR1 and CDR2 are SGHVS and FQNEAQ.